One sample yielded the 22 T cell receptor beta chains listed below, sequenced in a study of T-cell memory formation after mild COVID-19. TCRdb passed the 5' RACE reads through MiXCR, listing each CDR3 protein once. The sample includes more than 400,000 distinct CDR3 sequences, 18% seen only once; the top ten take over 9%. Sequenced sample: PBMCs or a T cell subset sorted from them (not recorded which). The receptors were sampled from an adult woman who had mild COVID-19 (a few samples of this study predate the infection). Cell type and time point are not known.

The CDR3 DNA reads as TGTGCCACCAGTGATTTGACCGGGGGGAAGAGGACCGGGGAGCTGTTTTTT. It yields the protein CATSDLTGGKRTGELFF. V and J are TRBV24-1 and TRBJ2-2, with 7 bases aligning to TRBD2. CDR1 and CDR2 (germline): KGHDR, SFDVKD. With V trimmed by 0 bases and J by 5 bases, 8 bases remained unmatched. The CDR3 is 17 residues long.

V and J are TRBV11-2 and TRBJ2-3; tentatively, D is TRBD1 (6 bases). Germline lookup yields CDR1 SGHAT and CDR2 FQNNGV. The V and J ends lost 4 bases and 6 bases respectively, with 14 bases between them. This CDR3 spans 14 amino acids. CDR3 sequence: CASSWGPRGDTQYF. The CDR3 DNA follows: TGTGCCAGCAGCTGGGGGCCTAGGGGGGATACGCAGTATTTT.

The rearrangement links TRBV20-1 to TRBJ2-7; the D gene is possibly TRBD2 (5 bases). V was shortened by 0 bases and J by 4 bases, with 19 bases between the two germline ends. Germline V gene sequence: CDR1 DFQATT, CDR2 SNEGSKA (reference sequence). The CDR3 is made up of 16 amino acids. CDR3 sequence: CSARDAVGVIGYEQYF. CDR3 in DNA: TGCAGTGCTAGAGATGCGGTCGGGGTCATCGGGTACGAGCAGTACTTC.

The gene calls are TRBV7-9 and TRBJ2-3; TRBD2 might be the D (5 bases). The CDR3 consists of 16 residues. From germline, CDR1 is SEHNR and CDR2 FQNEAQ (reference sequence). V lost 5 bases, J lost 2 bases, and 17 bases lay in between. CDR3 region: CASSRHTPGTTDTQYF. The CDR3, as DNA: TGTGCCAGCAGCCGGCATACCCCGGGAACCACAGATACGCAGTATTTT.

This clonotype was counted only a few times. The V call is TRBV10-3, the J call TRBJ2-5, with D possibly TRBD1 on 5 matching bases. Per the germline V gene, CDR1 is ENHRY and CDR2 is SYGVKD. Between the trimmed V and J ends, which lost 7 bases and 1 base, there was a span of 10 bases. This CDR3 is built from 13 residues. This CDR3 reads CAITDSLQETQYF. The CDR3 nucleotides read TGTGCCATCACTGACAGCCTCCAAGAGACCCAGTACTTC.

V is TRBV7-2 and J is TRBJ1-5; D gene unclear. The germline CDR1 and CDR2 sequences are SGHTA and FQGNSA. Deletions cut 3 bases from V and 8 bases from J, with 14 bases between. This CDR3 is built from 14 residues. The chain's CDR3 is CASSLWHGKEPQHF. In DNA, the CDR3 is TGTGCCAGCAGCTTGTGGCATGGGAAGGAGCCCCAGCATTTT. The full variable domain, completed using reference TRBV7-2 and TRBJ1-5, is GAGVSQSPSNKVTEKGKDVELRCDPISGHTALYWYRQSLGQGLEFLIYFQGNSAPDKSGLPSDRFSAERTGGSVSTLTIQRTQQEDSAVYLCASSLWHGKEPQHFGDGTRLSIL.

This CDR3 reads CASSGVREGFTATQYF. The CDR3 DNA sequence: TGTGCCAGCAGTGGAGTCCGGGAGGGGTTCACGGCTACGCAGTATTTT. The V call is TRBV27, the J call TRBJ2-3, with 8 bases identical to TRBD2. With 5 bases clipped from V and 8 bases from J, the junction kept 15 bases outside the gene matches. CDR1 is MNHEY, CDR2 SMNVEV, per germline (reference sequence). The CDR3 extends over 16 amino acids.

In its sample, this clonotype was seen a few times. The chain uses TRBV5-1 and TRBJ2-5; possible D gene TRBD2, 6 bases. Between the trimmed V and J ends, which lost 3 bases and 5 bases, there was a span of 14 bases. CDR3 length equals 14 residues. Germline loops: CDR1 SGHRS, CDR2 YFSETQ. Here the CDR3 DNA reads TGCGCCAGCAGCTCCTCTACGCTAGCGGAGACCCAGTACTTC. This translates into CASSSSTLAETQYF.

The chain uses TRBV24-1 and TRBJ2-3, with TRBD1 matching over 9 bases. This CDR3 is 16 amino acids long. Germline values: CDR1 KGHDR, CDR2 SFDVKD. With V trimmed by 5 bases and J by 6 bases, 11 bases remained unmatched. The CDR3 region is CATSAQDRGRTDTQYF. For the CDR3, the DNA is TGTGCCACCAGTGCCCAGGACAGGGGACGGACGGATACGCAGTATTTT.

This chain joins TRBV29-1 and TRBJ2-1; perhaps TRBD1 as D (6 bases). V was shortened by 4 bases and J by 8 bases, with 15 bases between the two germline ends. The CDR3 extends over 13 amino acids. Germline loops: CDR1 SQVTM, CDR2 ANQGSEA. CDR3 sequence (DNA): TGCAGCGTTGTTGCCCCAGGGGACGATGAGCAGTTCTTC. It encodes CSVVAPGDDEQFF.

The genes are TRBV12-3 or TRBV12-4 and TRBJ2-1, with 7 positions matching TRBD2. V lost 7 bases to trimming and J lost 5 bases; unmatched junction nucleotides: 8. The CDR3 covers 14 residues. This CDR3 reads CASTEMGGNNEQFF. The CDR3, as DNA: TGTGCCAGCACGGAGATGGGGGGGAACAATGAGCAGTTCTTC.

The chain combines TRBV24-1 with TRBJ2-2; D not resolved. This CDR3 spans 15 amino acids. Trimming removed 4 bases from V and 3 bases from J, with 11 bases in between. The germline V gene encodes CDR1 KGHDR and CDR2 SFDVKD. CDR3 loop: CATSDIQSHTGELFF. The CDR3 DNA follows: TGTGCCACCAGTGACATCCAGAGCCACACCGGGGAGCTGTTTTTT.

The J gene is TRBJ1-1, the V gene TRBV7-6; unclear D gene. The germline V gene has CDR1 SGHVS and CDR2 FNYEAQ. The CDR3 totals 13 residues. V lost 4 bases and J lost 3, with 9 bases in between. CDR3 in amino acids: CASSWVDDTEAFF. In DNA, the CDR3 is TGTGCCAGCAGCTGGGTGGACGACACTGAAGCTTTCTTT.

This clonotype has more than one count but fewer than ten. The rearrangement links TRBV5-6 to TRBJ2-7; the D is unclear. V was pared by 2 bases and J by 2 bases, with 8 bases between. CDR3 size: 13 residues. The germline V gene encodes CDR1 SGHDT and CDR2 YYEEEE. CDR3 DNA: TGTGCCAGCAGCTTCGATCAGACCTACGAGCAGTACTTC. Translated: CASSFDQTYEQYF.

In its sample, this clonotype was seen a few times. The chain employs TRBV6-6 and TRBJ1-6; no firm D call. CDR3 length: 13 residues. CDR1 is MNHNY, CDR2 SVGAGI, per germline (reference sequence). The germline V and J ends were trimmed by 8 bases and 5 bases, with 10 bases remaining between them. CDR3 nucleotides: TGTGCCAGCTTTAGATCCCATAATTCACCCCTCCACTTT. Protein: CASFRSHNSPLHF.

This clonotype was counted only a few times. The chain joins TRBV12-3 or TRBV12-4 to TRBJ2-3; maybe TRBD1 (6 bases). The CDR3 consists of 15 residues. V was trimmed by 2 bases and J by 6 bases, leaving 15 bases between them. The CDR3 region has the DNA TGTGCCAGCAGTTTAATCTGGCAGGGGAAGGATACGCAGTATTTT. This sequence encodes CASSLIWQGKDTQYF.

This clonotype came up a few times. V gene TRBV5-1 combines with J gene TRBJ2-1, with a weak D call TRBD1 (5 bases). Trimming stripped 4 bases from V and 5 bases from J, with 10 bases between. Germline loops: CDR1 SGHRS, CDR2 YFSETQ. The CDR3 is made up of 13 amino acids. CDR3 DNA: TGCGCCAGCAGCCGCGGACAAGACAATGAGCAGTTCTTC. Its translation is CASSRGQDNEQFF.

This clonotype was seen only a few times. The V and J genes are TRBV7-9 and TRBJ1-6; 9 bases are shared with TRBD1. CDR3 size: 16 residues. Germline loops: CDR1 SEHNR, CDR2 FQNEAQ (reference sequence). The V and J ends lost 4 bases and 6 bases, in that order; junction bases with no gene match: 7. For the CDR3, the DNA is TGTGCCAGCAGCTACCGAGGACAGGGGCGTAATTCACCCCTCCACTTT. It yields the protein CASSYRGQGRNSPLHF.

V is TRBV19 and J is TRBJ1-5; 9 nucleotides agree with TRBD1. J gave up 4 bases and V 5 bases, and 15 bases lay outside the gene matches. Germline loops: CDR1 LNHDA, CDR2 SQIVND (reference sequence). The CDR3 consists of 18 residues. The CDR3 DNA reads TGTGCCAGTAGTTCTTATACAGGGGGCGAGATAAGGAATCAGCCCCAGCATTTT. It encodes CASSSYTGGEIRNQPQHF.

This sequence joins TRBV24-1 and TRBJ2-1; D not resolved. V was pared by 5 bases and J by 9 bases, with 10 bases between. This CDR3 has 12 residues. The germline V gene has CDR1 KGHDR and CDR2 SFDVKD. The CDR3: CATSAWTGEQFF. The CDR3 nucleotides read TGTGCCACCAGTGCTTGGACCGGTGAGCAGTTCTTC.

This clonotype was detected a few times. The chain joins TRBV7-3 to TRBJ1-2, with D unclear. This CDR3 has 12 amino acids. In germline, CDR1 is SGHTA, CDR2 FQGTGA. V lost 5 bases, J lost 8 bases, and 12 bases lay in between. The CDR3 coding sequence is TGTGCCAGCAGCCCGGGTTCCGGGGGCTACACCTTC. Translated, it gives CASSPGSGGYTF.

This chain links TRBV6-5 with TRBJ1-5; TRBD1 might be the D (6 bases). The CDR3 extends over 14 amino acids. Trimming removed 6 bases at V and 0 bases at J, with 9 bases between. CDR1 is MNHEY, CDR2 SVGAGI, per germline. CDR3 coding DNA: TGTGCCAGCAGATTGGACAGTAGCAATCAGCCCCAGCATTTT. Protein product: CASRLDSSNQPQHF.